This T cell receptor (beta chain) appears in the sequencing data of a study of a mutant IDH1 vaccine in newly diagnosed glioma. Study as a whole: Of the patients given treatment, approximately 62% were male and about 38% were female, and a mean age of roughly 40 years was recorded. Previous treatment comprised radiotherapy, temozolomide, or both, mostly both. Notes on the study in general: Changes in the top peripheral T cell clonotypes seemingly had no bearing on pseudoprogression.

In the case of this clone: The antigen remains undetermined.

Germline CDR1 and CDR2: SGHRS and YFSETQ. CDR3 length: 14 amino acids. V was clipped by 4 bases and J by 3 bases, with 14 bases between them. Libraries were prepared by immunoSEQ multiplex PCR; TCRdb keeps only in-frame clonotypes and omits some of them. The sample has over 80,000 clones; around 90% are singletons. Indicated time point: baseline, week 1 (first vaccination visit). Treatment meaning: pre-vaccination baseline after standard-of-care therapy. This rearrangement joins TRBV5-1 to TRBJ2-7, with D perhaps matching TRBD2 (5 bases). Sequenced material: PBMCs, taken from a glioma patient treated with radiotherapy, temozolomide or both. This sequence originates from a woman between 45 and 60 years old with glioma. CDR3 protein: CASSAQRFSYEQYF. The CDR3 DNA sequence: TGCGCCAGCAGCGCCCAGCGGTTCAGCTACGAGCAGTACTTC.